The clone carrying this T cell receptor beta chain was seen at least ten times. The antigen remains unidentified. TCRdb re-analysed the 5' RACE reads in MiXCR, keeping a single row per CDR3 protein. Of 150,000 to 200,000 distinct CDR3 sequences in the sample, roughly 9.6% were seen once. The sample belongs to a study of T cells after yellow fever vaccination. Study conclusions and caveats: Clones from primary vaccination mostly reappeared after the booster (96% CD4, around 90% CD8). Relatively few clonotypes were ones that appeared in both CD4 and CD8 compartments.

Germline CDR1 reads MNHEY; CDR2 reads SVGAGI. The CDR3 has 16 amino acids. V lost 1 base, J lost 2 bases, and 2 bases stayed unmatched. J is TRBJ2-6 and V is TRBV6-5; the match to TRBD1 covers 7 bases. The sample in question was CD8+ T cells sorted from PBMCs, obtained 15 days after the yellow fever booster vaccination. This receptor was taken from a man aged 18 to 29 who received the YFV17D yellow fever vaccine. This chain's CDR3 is CASSYFDRAGANVLTF. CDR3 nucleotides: TGTGCCAGCAGTTACTTCGACAGGGCTGGGGCCAACGTCCTGACTTTC.